The rows below give T cell receptor beta chains drawn from one sample of a study of early T cells in non-severe SARS-CoV-2 infection. TCRdb re-called the 5' RACE reads through MiXCR, storing one row per CDR3 protein. The sample has tens of thousands of distinct CDR3 sequences; around 4.2% are singletons. Sequenced sample: whole blood. The receptors shown here come from an adult who was a healthcare worker with PCR-confirmed SARS-CoV-2 infection or an uninfected control (not recorded which). CDR3s include the opening cysteine and the closing phenylalanine or tryptophan. The D gene is left open where the match is weak. The size entry is marked missing in some rows and otherwise reads once, few, many or a size class.

size	V	length	J	D	DNA	CDR3
medium-sized	TRBV20-1	17	TRBJ2-6	NA	TGCAGTGCTAGAGGCAGGGGAGCCTTCTCTGGGGCCAACGTCCTGACTTTC	CSARGRGAFSGANVLTF
NA	TRBV4-2	14	TRBJ2-3	TRBD2	TGTGCCAGCACTCAAGCGGGGGGGCAAGATACGCAGTATTTT	CASTQAGGQDTQYF
many	TRBV11-3	13	TRBJ1-1	NA	TGTGCCAGCAGCTCCTTCCTAGGGACTGAAGCTTTCTTT	CASSSFLGTEAFF
NA	TRBV24-1	12	TRBJ2-1	NA	TGTGCCACCAGTGACCCAGACAATGAGCAGTTCTTC	CATSDPDNEQFF
many	TRBV12-5	16	TRBJ2-2	TRBD2	TGTGCTAGTGCGCGAGCGGGGAATGCGAACACCGGGGAGCTGTTTTTT	CASARAGNANTGELFF
many	TRBV7-9	15	TRBJ1-2	NA	TGTGCCAGCAGCTTAGATCAGGGAGCCACCTATGGCTACACCTTC	CASSLDQGATYGYTF
many	TRBV28	14	TRBJ1-5	NA	TGTGCCAGCACCCTAAATCAGGGTATTCAGCCCCAGCATTTT	CASTLNQGIQPQHF
many	TRBV9	16	TRBJ2-5	NA	TGTGCCAGCAGCGTAGGGGTGAGGAGGGTCCAAGAGACCCAGTACTTC	CASSVGVRRVQETQYF
many	TRBV9	14	TRBJ2-7	NA	TGTGCCAGCAGCGCGGACCCGGATTCCTACGAGCAGTACTTC	CASSADPDSYEQYF
many	TRBV27	17	TRBJ2-3	TRBD2	TGTGCCAGCAGTTTTCTTTCGGCTAGCGGGGACACAGATACGCAGTATTTT	CASSFLSASGDTDTQYF
many	TRBV27	12	TRBJ2-7	TRBD1	TGTGCCAGCAGTTTCACAGGGGACGAGCAGTACTTC	CASSFTGDEQYF
few	TRBV28	13	TRBJ2-5	NA	TGTGCCAGCAGCCAAGGGTTCGGAGAGACCCAGTACTTC	CASSQGFGETQYF
NA	TRBV20-1	12	TRBJ1-2	NA	TGCAGTGCCCCGACCGCCCCATTCGGCTACACCTTC	CSAPTAPFGYTF
many	TRBV12-3/TRBV12-4	15	TRBJ1-5	TRBD1	TGTGCCAGCAGTTCCGGACAGGGGGGACATCAGCCCCAGCATTTT	CASSSGQGGHQPQHF
NA	TRBV7-9	15	TRBJ2-1	NA	TGTGCCAGCAGCTTCGGGGAGACAGCTACTAATGAGCAGTTCTTC	CASSFGETATNEQFF
few	TRBV19	12	TRBJ1-5	NA	TGTGCCAGCCGACAGGCGAATCAGCCCCAGCATTTT	CASRQANQPQHF
many	TRBV11-3	13	TRBJ1-1	NA	TGTGCCAGCAGCTTACAGGGATACACTGAAGCTTTCTTT	CASSLQGYTEAFF
many	TRBV6-2/TRBV6-3	13	TRBJ1-4	NA	TGTGCCAGCAGTTCGGACCCAGGCGAAAAACTGTTTTTT	CASSSDPGEKLFF
NA	TRBV20-1	11	TRBJ2-1	NA	TGCAGTGCTAGAGAGGACCGGGAGCAGTTCTTC	CSAREDREQFF
many	TRBV15	13	TRBJ1-3	NA	TGTGCCACCAGCCGGGATACTGGAAACACCATATATTTT	CATSRDTGNTIYF
many	TRBV4-3	17	TRBJ1-1	NA	TGCGCCAGCAGCCCAACGGAGGGGACACCTACCGACACTGAAGCTTTCTTT	CASSPTEGTPTDTEAFF
NA	TRBV20-1	14	TRBJ1-2	TRBD1	TGCAGTGCTAGAGATCCCCAGGGGGGCTATGGCTACACCTTC	CSARDPQGGYGYTF